This T cell receptor beta chain stems from a study of response to subunit inactivated influenza vaccine. Study-level points and caveats: After each seasonal influenza vaccination, few new T cells are recruited, the authors suggested.

From germline, CDR1 is MNHEY and CDR2 SVGEGT. The ends lost 5 bases at V and 6 bases at J; junction bases unmatched: 8. CDR3 size: 15 residues. A note on this clonotype: Its antigen is unknown.

Using its own MiXCR run on the RT-PCR reads, TCRdb lists one record per CDR3 protein. The table shows under 800,000 distinct CDR3 sequences, with 14% occurring only once. The sample consisted of PBMCs from blood, taken 14 to 15 days before vaccination. This sequence joins TRBV6-2 or TRBV6-3 and TRBJ2-4; 9 bases map to TRBD1. This clonotype was sampled from a man in his fifties who received an inactivated influenza vaccine. The CDR3 bases are TGTGCCAGCAGTCATCGGGACAGGGACGTAAACATTCAGTACTTC. Its protein product is CASSHRDRDVNIQYF.